This T cell receptor (beta chain) was identified during a study of OX40 agonist ivuxolimab in advanced cancers. Sequenced by immunoSEQ multiplex PCR; TCRdb stores in-frame clones only, minus some. The sample includes roughly 70,000 clones, 80% to 85% of them seen just once. Germline CDR1 and CDR2: SEHNR and FQNEAQ (reference sequence). With 5 bases clipped from V and 7 bases from J, the junction kept 3 bases outside the gene matches. The CDR3 is 12 residues long. The origin of this receptor is an adult with an advanced solid tumor such as melanoma, head and neck, liver or kidney cancer. This sample comprised CD4+ or CD8+ T cells sorted from blood, obtained in a trial of the OX40 agonist ivuxolimab. The genes are TRBV7-9 and TRBJ2-3, with 7 bases fitting TRBD1. The CDR3 DNA is TGTGCCAGCAGCCTACAGGGGAATACGCAGTATTTT. This translates into CASSLQGNTQYF.